This TCR beta chain emerged from a study of human T cells and chemical hapten exposure. TCRdb re-called the RACE reads through MiXCR, storing one row per CDR3 protein. The table shows about 120,000 distinct CDR3 sequences, with 12% to 15% occurring only once. This CDR3 spans 13 amino acids. The ends were cut back, 0 bases at V and 4 bases at J, with 4 bases in the middle. Germline V lookup: CDR1 SGHRS, CDR2 YFSETQ. This clonotype was found many times. The antigen is undetermined. Time point meaning: patch test 1, 2 weeks after DPC sensitization. Treatment meaning: therapeutic diphenylcyclopropenone sensitization with weekly scalp DPC. Study-level results: Significantly more large CDR3 similarity clusters were formed by expanded TCRs than by controls.

The sequence was collected from a man aged 18 to 30 with alopecia areata. Some clones in this sample may be carry-over from other donors' samples. The input for sequencing was whole blood, taken in connection with sensitization to the hapten diphenylcyclopropenone (DPC). The chain uses TRBV5-1 and TRBJ2-2; D unclear. CDR3: CASSLGVTGELFF. The CDR3 nucleotides are TGCGCCAGCAGCTTGGGGGTCACCGGGGAGCTGTTTTTT.